This TCR beta chain was recorded in a study of T cells in Graves' hyperthyroidism and ophthalmopathy (dated by TCRdb to between 2018 and 2021). For the study in its entirety: To identify TCR V-J signatures that set the groups apart, the researchers used a discovery cohort of 100 patients, made up of 43 with Graves' ophthalmopathy and 57 with stable Graves' hyperthyroidism. An independent validation cohort of some 18 hyperthyroidism patients and approximately 15 patients who later progressed to ophthalmopathy tested prospective prediction of ophthalmopathy. The approximately 97 discovery patients were randomly divided into training and test sets at a 7:3 ratio. Thyroid tissue and blood T-cell repertoires from over 5 Graves' hyperthyroidism patients were also compared in the study. Following sampling, methimazole starting at 30 mg daily was given to hyperthyroidism patients, and high-dose intravenous methylprednisolone was given to ophthalmopathy patients. TCR Vbeta CDR3 sequencing of 135 peripheral blood samples (around 45 ophthalmopathy, 75 or so hyperthyroidism and some 17 progressor patients) is reported in the paper.

In the case of this clonotype: The antigen it binds to is not known. The sample holds no much larger clone one base away, and base qualities are not on file.

Exclusion was applied to patients with uncontrolled infections, other autoimmune diseases, pregnancy or lactation. Diagnoses were based on clinical symptoms, serum thyroxine and TRAb, thyroid ultrasound and orbital computed tomography. Total RNA was extracted with Trizol reagent, and quality was checked on an Agilent 2100 Bioanalyzer. Summary of the overall study and its limitations: Sample size was not statistically predetermined, and blinding of investigators to group allocation was not performed. Ophthalmopathy was separated from stable hyperthyroidism by a 13 V-J signature model, with over 85% sensitivity and 81% to 82% specificity obtained in cross-validation and 80%/75% obtained in testing. Most expanded thyroid clonotypes (frequency above 0.001) were also found in blood, which suggests that blood repertoires may mirror thyroid immune responses. During validation, the model predicted progression to ophthalmopathy a median of roughly six months ahead of onset, with approximately 71% sensitivity and 72.22% specificity.

CDR1 is given as SGHVS and CDR2 as FQNEAQ, both from the germline V gene. Including the terminal cysteine and phenylalanine, the CDR3 comprises 16 residues. Only the CDR3 region is kept as DNA, spanning 48 bases read in frame from base 1. V is shortened by 5 bases, J by 0 bases, and the region joining them spans 16 bases. The TCR beta CDR3 regions were amplified from the RNA transcripts. A first-round RT-PCR of the TCR CDR3 used the HTBI primer set with the Qiagen OneStep RT-PCR kit. A second multiplex PCR round built the libraries, followed by size selection and purification. Libraries were sequenced paired-end with 100 bp reads on an Illumina HiSeq2000. The study's own analysis went as follows. Raw data were processed with SOAPnuke, discarding reads with adapters, uncalled bases, mean Phred below 15, or no exact constant-primer or identifier match. COPE v1.2.5 was used to merge the high-quality paired reads, and each unique nucleotide sequence was defined as a clonotype. MiTCR v1.1 was used to align the clonotypes against IMGT TRBV, TRBD and TRBJ reference segments. Analysis was restricted to V-J combinations with a frequency above 0.0001, which covered just over 98% of repertoires. A TCS score was defined as the ratio of F50 (clonal expansion) to E x V (chaos), with BLOSUM62-based TCRdist applied between CDR3 peptides within each V-J. Welch's t-statistics and random forest reduced roughly 500 V-J features to fewer than 15, which were used in a naive Bayes classifier (R e1071). Thyroid-blood repertoire similarity was quantified with the Morisita-Horn index. The public reads were run again by TCRdb, first through fastp at Q25 and then through MiXCR, and only productive beta chains were kept. Entries that share a CDR3 protein sequence are merged under the most common genes and DNA. The V and J calls here are based on TCRdb, not the publication. The sample has 540,000 or so distinct CDR3 sequences on record, roughly 50% of them singletons. Under 20% of the sample goes to the ten largest clones.

The sample was peripheral blood or thyroid tissue (not recorded which). The sequence joins TRBV7-8 to TRBJ2-5; TRBD2 is perhaps the D gene, given 7 matching bases. The sequence derives from an adult woman with Graves' disease, either hyperthyroidism or ophthalmopathy (not recorded which). The CDR3 is CASSEGGVGDQETQYF. The nucleotide sequence reads as follows: TGTGCCAGCAGCGAGGGGGGGGTTGGGGACCAAGAGACCCAGTACTTC.